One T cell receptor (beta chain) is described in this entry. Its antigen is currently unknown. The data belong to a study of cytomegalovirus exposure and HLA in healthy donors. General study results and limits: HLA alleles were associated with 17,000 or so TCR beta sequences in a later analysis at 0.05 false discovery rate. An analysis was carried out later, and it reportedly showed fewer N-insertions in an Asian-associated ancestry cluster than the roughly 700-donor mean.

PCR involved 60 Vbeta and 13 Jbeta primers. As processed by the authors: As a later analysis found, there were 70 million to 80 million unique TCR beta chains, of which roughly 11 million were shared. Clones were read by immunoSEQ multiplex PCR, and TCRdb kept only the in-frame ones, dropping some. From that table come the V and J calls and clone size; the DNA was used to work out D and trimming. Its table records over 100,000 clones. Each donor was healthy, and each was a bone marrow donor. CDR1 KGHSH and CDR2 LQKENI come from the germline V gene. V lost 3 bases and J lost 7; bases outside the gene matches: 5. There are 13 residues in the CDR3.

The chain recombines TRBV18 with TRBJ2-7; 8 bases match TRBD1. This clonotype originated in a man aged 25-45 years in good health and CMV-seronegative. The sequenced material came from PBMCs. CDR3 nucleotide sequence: TGTGCCAGCTCACCGATACAGGGGGGAGAGCAGTACTTC. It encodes CASSPIQGGEQYF.